These 32 T cell receptor beta chains share one sample of origin, sequenced in a study of T cell responses to AZD1222 COVID-19 vaccine. Assay: immunoSEQ multiplex PCR; the TCRdb copy retains only in-frame clones and omits some. The repertoire consists of approximately 140,000 clones, with about 92% occurring once and the leading ten covering around 3%. The source was peripheral blood, collected on day 0 of AZD1222 vaccination. All receptors come from an adult in good health.

The genes are TRBV13 and TRBJ1-1, with D possibly being TRBD1 (6 bases). CDR3 length: 15 residues. V was cut by 5 bases and J by 2 bases, with 15 bases left in between. CDR1 is PRHDT and CDR2 is FYEKMQ in the germline V gene (reference sequence). The DNA of the CDR3 is TGTGCCAGCAGCCCACGGACAGTTTTAAACACTGAAGCTTTCTTT. Amino acid sequence: CASSPRTVLNTEAFF.

This chain uses TRBV7-3 with TRBJ2-1; D may be TRBD2 (6 bases). Germline values: CDR1 SGHTA, CDR2 FQGTGA. This CDR3 has 13 residues. V lost 1 base, J lost 8 bases, and 9 bases lay in between. CDR3 region: CASSLSWGDEQFF. DNA of the CDR3: TGTGCCAGCAGCTTAAGTTGGGGGGATGAGCAGTTCTTC. The variable domain in full, with the rest retrieved from reference TRBV7-3 and TRBJ2-1, is GAGVSQTPSNKVTEKGKYVELRCDPISGHTALYWYRQSLGQGPEFLIYFQGTGAADDSGLPNDRFFAVRPEGSVSTLKIQRTERGDSAVYLCASSLSWGDEQFFGPGTRLTVL.

A word on this clone: One junction end disagrees with the germline gene, perhaps due to a read error. The chain joins TRBV11-3 to TRBJ2-1, with 8 bases matching TRBD2. The CDR3 runs to 15 residues. Germline V CDR1 and CDR2: SGHNT, YENEEA. This CDR3 is CASSYISGSYSEQFF. The DNA of the CDR3 is TGTGCCAGCAGTTATATAAGCGGGAGTTACAGTGAGCAGTTCTTC.

The V and J genes are TRBV5-8 and TRBJ2-7, with 8 bases matching TRBD1. V was clipped by 3 bases and J by 2 bases; unmatched bases: 1. This CDR3 region has 13 residues. From germline, CDR1 is SGHTS and CDR2 YDEGEE. CDR3 bases: TGTGCCAGCAGCTGGACAGGGACCTACGAGCAGTACTTC. This encodes CASSWTGTYEQYF.

The table lists this clone with a count of one. The V and J genes are TRBV7-9 and TRBJ2-1; D is uncertain. CDR3 size: 11 residues. Trimming cost V 4 bases and J 8 bases, with 6 bases left between them. Per the germline V gene, CDR1 is SEHNR and CDR2 is FQNEAQ (reference sequence). The CDR3 bases are TGTGCCAGCAGCTCGCCTGATGAGCAGTTCTTC. It specifies CASSSPDEQFF.

The rearrangement joins TRBV12-3 or TRBV12-4 to TRBJ1-2; 8 nucleotides line up with TRBD1. Germline trimming cut 9 bases from V and 3 bases from J; bases unmatched to any gene: 6. CDR3 length equals 13 residues. As DNA, the CDR3 is TGTGCCAGTGACAGGGGCCTTCACTATGGCTACACCTTC. It codes for CASDRGLHYGYTF.

V usage is TRBV4-3 and J usage is TRBJ1-3; D ambiguous. The CDR3 covers 14 residues. Germline CDR1 reads LGHNA; CDR2 reads YSLEER. V lost 3 bases, J lost 0 bases, and 6 bases lay in between. The CDR3 here is CASSQGSSGNTIYF. The CDR3 bases are TGCGCCAGCAGCCAGGGATCCTCTGGAAACACCATATATTTT.

The rearrangement links TRBV18 to TRBJ1-1; D remains ambiguous. CDR1 KGHSH and CDR2 LQKENI come from the germline V gene. The V end was cut by 6 bases, the J end by 1 base, with 9 bases between. This CDR3 contains 13 residues. The DNA for the CDR3 is TGTGCCAGCTCCCGCCTCGCGAACACTGAAGCTTTCTTT. It translates to CASSRLANTEAFF.

The gene calls are TRBV6-2 or TRBV6-3 and TRBJ1-3; no firm D call. CDR1 and CDR2 (germline): MNHEY, SVGEGT. Trimming took 4 bases from V and 0 from J, leaving 7 bases between them. This CDR3 spans 14 amino acids. CDR3 sequence reads: CASSSPDSGNTIYF. DNA of the CDR3: TGTGCCAGCAGTTCTCCGGACTCTGGAAACACCATATATTTT.

CDR3 coding DNA: TGTGCCAGCAGTGAAGCTATAGCGGGGGACGGAACAGATACGCAGTATTTT. Amino acid sequence: CASSEAIAGDGTDTQYF. This chain connects TRBV2 to TRBJ2-3, with 9 nucleotides matching TRBD2. The V gene's germline CDR1 is SNHLY and CDR2 FYNNEI. This CDR3 is 17 amino acids long. Trimming cost V 0 bases and J 3 bases; bases outside gene matches: 7.

The chain carries TRBV27 and TRBJ1-5; the match to TRBD1 covers 8 bases. Germline V gene sequence: CDR1 MNHEY, CDR2 SMNVEV (reference sequence). This CDR3 has 18 residues. The junction had 17 bases not matched to a gene; V was cut back by 5 bases and J by 5 bases. The CDR3 coding sequence is TGTGCCAGCAGTGACGGGGCGGGGCGGACAGGGTCGTATCAGCCCCAGCATTTT. It specifies CASSDGAGRTGSYQPQHF.

The chain is built from TRBV7-8 and TRBJ2-2, with D perhaps being TRBD1 or TRBD2 (8 bases each). Trimming cost V 5 bases and J 1 base, with 20 bases left between them. CDR1 is SGHVS, CDR2 FQNEAQ, per germline. This CDR3 spans 18 amino acids. CDR3 region: CASSPSRGLAGNTGELFF. Written as DNA, the CDR3 is TGTGCCAGCAGCCCTAGCAGGGGGCTAGCGGGGAACACCGGGGAGCTGTTTTTT.

This sequence joins TRBV30 and TRBJ1-2, with D tentatively TRBD1 (6 bases). Trimming removed 0 bases from V and 0 bases from J, with 23 bases in between. The CDR3 totals 19 residues. Germline V gene sequence: CDR1 GTSNPN, CDR2 SVGIG (reference sequence). The CDR3 spells CAWSVPVGRGNRANYGYTF. The CDR3, as DNA: TGTGCCTGGAGTGTACCTGTCGGCAGGGGAAATAGAGCTAACTATGGCTACACCTTC.

The chain joins TRBV5-4 to TRBJ2-4, with D possibly being TRBD2 (7 bases). Germline loops: CDR1 SGHNT, CDR2 YYREEE (reference sequence). Trimming cost V 4 bases and J 1 base, with 27 bases left between them. The CDR3 runs 20 residues. In nucleotides, the CDR3 is TGTGCCAGCAGCCACGGCGGGCTTTCGGGGGGCCCGATGGCCAAAAACATTCAGTACTTC. Encoded protein: CASSHGGLSGGPMAKNIQYF.

The genes are TRBV3-1 (or the pseudogene TRBV3-2) and TRBJ2-5, with D hard to call. CDR1 LGHDT and CDR2 YNNKEL come from the germline V gene (reference sequence). The V gene lost 4 bases and the J gene lost 5 bases, with 8 bases spanning the gap. This CDR3 has 12 amino acids. The CDR3 nucleotides read TGTGCCAGCAGCCTGTGGTCCGAGACCCAGTACTTC. It yields the protein CASSLWSETQYF.

V usage is TRBV28 and J usage is TRBJ1-5; 7 nucleotides line up with TRBD1. J was trimmed by 1 base and V by 7 bases; bases with no gene match: 10. The V gene's germline CDR1 is MDHEN and CDR2 SYDVKM. The CDR3 contains 16 residues. CDR3 in DNA: TGTGCCAGCACCCCGGCGGGACAGCTCAGCAATCAGCCCCAGCATTTT. It codes for CASTPAGQLSNQPQHF.

The V and J genes are TRBV19 and TRBJ2-1; D is perhaps TRBD1 or TRBD2 (5 bases each). The germline gives CDR1 LNHDA, CDR2 SQIVND (reference sequence). Trimming shortened V by 4 bases and J by 0 bases, and 10 bases separated the two germline ends. This CDR3 contains 15 residues. The CDR3 bases are TGTGCCAGTAGTAGAGACGGGGCCTCCTACAATGAGCAGTTCTTC. Encoded protein: CASSRDGASYNEQFF. The full variable domain, with the rest looked up from reference TRBV19 and TRBJ2-1, is DGGITQSPKYLFRKEGQNVTLSCEQNLNHDAMYWYRQDPGQGLRLIYYSQIVNDFQKGDIAEGYSVSREKKESFPLTVTSAQKNPTAFYLCASSRDGASYNEQFFGPGTRLTVL.

The J gene is TRBJ1-1, the V gene TRBV19, with 8 bases fitting TRBD1. Losses at the gene ends were 4 bases for V and 4 bases for J; bases not matched to a gene: 5. The CDR3 covers 14 residues. CDR1 LNHDA and CDR2 SQIVND come from the germline V gene (reference sequence). CDR3 loop: CASSRPDRVTEAFF. CDR3 coding DNA: TGTGCCAGTAGTAGGCCGGACAGGGTCACTGAAGCTTTCTTT. The whole variable domain, filled in from reference TRBV19 and TRBJ1-1, reads DGGITQSPKYLFRKEGQNVTLSCEQNLNHDAMYWYRQDPGQGLRLIYYSQIVNDFQKGDIAEGYSVSREKKESFPLTVTSAQKNPTAFYLCASSRPDRVTEAFFGQGTRLTVV.

The rearrangement uses TRBV6-6 and TRBJ1-5, with 7 bases that match TRBD1. J lost 1 base, V lost 5 bases, and 2 bases had no gene match. The CDR3 length is 14 residues. CDR1 is MNHNY, CDR2 SVGAGI, per germline (reference sequence). CDR3 sequence (DNA): TGTGCCAGCAGTACACAGGGGAGCAATCAGCCCCAGCATTTT. Its translation is CASSTQGSNQPQHF.

The rearrangement links TRBV7-2 to TRBJ1-5; TRBD1 might be the D (6 bases). V lost 5 bases to trimming and J lost 8 bases, with 13 bases between them. Germline V gene lookup returns CDR1 SGHTA and CDR2 FQGNSA. This CDR3 spans 13 amino acids. CDR3 sequence reads: CASSAEDSKPQHF. For the CDR3, the DNA is TGTGCCAGCAGCGCCGAGGACAGCAAGCCCCAGCATTTT. Together with reference TRBV7-2 and TRBJ1-5, the CDR3 gives the full variable domain: GAGVSQSPSNKVTEKGKDVELRCDPISGHTALYWYRQSLGQGLEFLIYFQGNSAPDKSGLPSDRFSAERTGGSVSTLTIQRTQQEDSAVYLCASSAEDSKPQHFGDGTRLSIL.

The rearrangement uses TRBV4-2 and TRBJ2-3; perhaps TRBD2 as D (5 bases). Trimming removed 3 bases from V and 5 bases from J, with 9 bases in between. CDR3 size: 13 residues. From germline, CDR1 is LGHNA and CDR2 YNFKEQ. Here the CDR3 reads CASSQAEGDTQYF. The CDR3, as DNA: TGTGCCAGCAGCCAGGCCGAGGGAGATACGCAGTATTTT.

In nucleotides, the CDR3 is TGTGCCAGCAGCAATATGGGGGCCCCCGCTAGTGGCTACACCTTC. Its translation: CASSNMGAPASGYTF. The J gene is TRBJ1-2, the V gene TRBV7-8, with D perhaps matching TRBD1 (6 bases). CDR1 and CDR2 from the germline V gene are SGHVS and FQNEAQ. The CDR3 has 15 amino acids. With 5 bases removed from V and 7 bases from J, the gap between germline ends came to 20 bases.

The genes are TRBV9 and TRBJ1-2, with a possible D match to TRBD1 (5 bases). Germline-derived CDR1 and CDR2 are SGDLS and YYNGEE. There are 15 residues in the CDR3. V gave up 4 bases and J gave up 5 bases, with 18 bases separating them. Here the CDR3 reads CASSPLGVNSYGYTF. The CDR3 DNA reads TGTGCCAGCAGCCCGTTGGGGGTGAACTCTTATGGCTACACCTTC.

The chain is built from TRBV13 and TRBJ2-1; 12 positions match TRBD2. V gave up 3 bases and J gave up 4 bases; unmatched junction bases: 1. The CDR3 is 15 residues long. Germline V gene data show CDR1 as PRHDT and CDR2 as FYEKMQ (reference sequence). The CDR3 coding sequence is TGTGCCAGCAGCTTTCTAGCGGGAGGGTACAATGAGCAGTTCTTC. Translation: CASSFLAGGYNEQFF.

This clone was seen a handful of times. V is TRBV19 and J is TRBJ2-2; a weak D match, TRBD1 (5 bases). CDR1 is LNHDA and CDR2 is SQIVND in the germline V gene (reference sequence). Trimming pared 3 bases from V and 0 bases from J, leaving 8 bases between. This CDR3 spans 15 amino acids. The CDR3 here is CASSIRQTNTGELFF. The CDR3 nucleotides read TGTGCCAGTAGTATCAGACAGACGAACACCGGGGAGCTGTTTTTT.

V and J are TRBV2 and TRBJ1-2, with TRBD1 as a possible D gene (5 bases). The CDR3 is 12 residues long. CDR1 and CDR2 (germline): SNHLY, FYNNEI. Trimming removed 4 bases from V and 6 bases from J, with 9 bases in between. The CDR3 is CASSVRGNGYTF. CDR3 sequence (DNA): TGTGCCAGCAGTGTGAGGGGAAATGGCTACACCTTC.

CDR3 nucleotides: TGCGCCACCCGGGACAGGGTTAGAGCTAACTATGGCTACACCTTC. It encodes CATRDRVRANYGYTF. The V and J genes are TRBV4-1 and TRBJ1-2; 9 nucleotides agree with TRBD1. The CDR3 has 15 amino acids. Trimming at V came to 10 bases and at J to 0 bases, leaving 9 bases not matched to a gene. Germline V gives CDR1 MGHRA, CDR2 YSYEKL.

The chain uses TRBV6-5 and TRBJ1-5; 7 bases align to TRBD1. The CDR3 totals 15 residues. V lost 7 bases and J lost 5; bases outside the gene matches: 11. The germline gives CDR1 MNHEY, CDR2 SVGAGI. The CDR3 nucleotides read TGTGCCAGCACCCCGGACTGGCAGGGGGATCAGCCCCAGCATTTT. Protein sequence: CASTPDWQGDQPQHF.

CDR3 residues: CASGLGDSGTDTQYF. The CDR3 DNA is TGTGCTAGTGGACTCGGAGACAGCGGCACAGATACGCAGTATTTT. The chain couples TRBV12-5 to TRBJ2-3, with a possible D match to TRBD1 (5 bases). This CDR3 has 15 amino acids. The germline V gene has CDR1 LGHNT and CDR2 FRNRAP. V was trimmed by 6 bases and J by 1 base, leaving 14 bases between them. The complete variable domain, with remaining parts taken from reference TRBV12-5 and TRBJ2-3, reads DARVTQTPRHKVTEMGQEVTMRCQPILGHNTVFWYRQTMMQGLELLAYFRNRAPLDDSGMPKDRFSAEMPDATLATLKIQPSEPRDSAVYFCASGLGDSGTDTQYFGPGTRLTVL.

This chain connects TRBV24-1 to TRBJ1-5, with D unresolved. The CDR3 consists of 14 residues. V lost 6 bases and J 0 bases, leaving 8 bases between the germline ends. Germline V gives CDR1 KGHDR, CDR2 SFDVKD. CDR3 in amino acids: CATSRSYSNQPQHF. For the CDR3, the DNA is TGTGCCACCAGTAGGAGTTATAGCAATCAGCCCCAGCATTTT.

This clone was seen once. The chain links TRBV14 to TRBJ1-2; D call uncertain. The CDR3 loop spans 12 amino acids. Germline CDR1 and CDR2: SGHDN and FVKESK. V lost 2 bases and J 8 bases, leaving 9 bases between the germline ends. As DNA, the CDR3 is TGTGCCAGCAGCCAAAAAACCGGCGGCTACACCTTC. This translates into CASSQKTGGYTF.

The CDR3 protein is CASSVDGGHQPQHF. The DNA of the CDR3 is TGTGCCAGCAGCGTAGATGGAGGACATCAGCCCCAGCATTTT. V gene TRBV9 combines with J gene TRBJ1-5; the D is unclear. Germline CDR1 reads SGDLS; CDR2 reads YYNGEE. The length of the CDR3 is 14 residues. The germline V and J ends were trimmed by 0 bases and 5 bases, with 9 bases remaining between them. Based on the CDR3 plus reference TRBV9 and TRBJ1-5, the full variable domain is DSGVTQTPKHLITATGQRVTLRCSPRSGDLSVYWYQQSLDQGLQFLIQYYNGEERAKGNILERFSAQQFPDLHSELNLSSLELGDSALYFCASSVDGGHQPQHFGDGTRLSIL.